This entry describes one TCR beta chain. The sample belongs to a study of blood T cell repertoires in COVID-19. Whole-study context: Sources were T cells, B-cell-depleted T cells, or PBMCs; the material itself was cDNA or gDNA.

The CDR3 covers 18 residues. Per the original data handling: Amplification from reference gene primers served as the basis for estimated nucleated cell counts. Sequencing used immunoSEQ multiplex PCR; TCRdb keeps in-frame clones, though not all of them. D and trimming come from the DNA, and the V and J calls and clone size come from that table. Here the sample spans 130,000 or so clones, over 75% being singletons. The clonotype was recovered from a man between 65 and 80 years old with active COVID-19. This chain joins TRBV21-1 and TRBJ2-3; no check of the table's D call, TRBD1, against the DNA was made. TRBV21-1 is a known pseudogene. Input material: peripheral blood. The CDR3 nucleotides are TGTGCCCGTCAAGACGAGACAGGGGAGGATCGAGACACAGATACGCAGTATTTT. This codes for CARQDETGEDRDTDTQYF.